The entry below gives a single T cell receptor (beta chain) sequence along with its context. The antigen this receptor binds is unknown. It may be a read error: a sequence one base away is much more abundant. Libraries came from PCR. The instrument given in TCRdb is Illumina HiSeq 2500. Molecular barcoding was employed in the preparation of TCR libraries, with unique molecular identifiers being used to normalize TCRbeta repertoire quantification. TCRdb applied fastp at Q25 and MiXCR to the public reads, then kept only in-frame beta chains. For every CDR3 protein sequence, its rows merge into one entry that carries the most common genes and DNA. The sample table shows some 490,000 distinct CDR3 sequences, and about 12% are seen once. Under 7% of the sample is in the top ten clones. This record comes from a study of T-cell reconstitution after alpha-beta-depleted transplantation in children (dated by TCRdb to the mid-2010s). Looking at the study overall: Using TCR repertoire profiling, the study followed T-cell immune reconstitution in a quantitative way in children after TCRalphabeta/CD19-depleted allogeneic hematopoietic cell transplantation.

V is reduced by 6 bases and J by 7 bases, leaving a spacing of 16 bases between them. The CDR3 starts with the cysteine, ends with the phenylalanine, and has 13 residues. CDR3 DNA only is kept here, 39 bases in frame from base 1. The sequence joins TRBV12-3 or TRBV12-4 to TRBJ2-7; possibly the D gene is TRBD1, per 6 matching bases. The sample in question was PBMCs from the stem cell graft donor, obtained from the stem cell graft. This receptor was obtained from a human donor who donated a stem cell graft to a child with combined immunodeficiency. The nucleotide sequence reads TGTGCCAGCAGCCTAGGGACACCGGGGGAGCAGTACTTC. The resulting protein is CASSLGTPGEQYF.